These 25 T cell receptor beta chains originate from one sample sequenced in a study of response to subunit inactivated influenza vaccine. Via MiXCR, TCRdb re-called the RT-PCR reads, giving one row per CDR3 protein. The profile shows hundreds of thousands of distinct CDR3 sequences, about 11% of them singletons. The same sample was also used in a study of T cells expressing NK-cell markers. From that report: The authors generated TCR beta cDNA through 5'RACE template switching with UMIs.

The sample in question was PBMCs from blood, obtained on the day of vaccination. The receptors were sampled from a middle-aged man who received an inactivated influenza vaccine.

This clonotype has a handful of counts. The J gene is TRBJ1-2, the V gene TRBV6-5, with D uncertain. Trimming left V 0 bases short and J 4 bases short, with 9 bases between. The CDR3 contains 14 residues. Germline V gene sequence: CDR1 MNHEY, CDR2 SVGAGI. CDR3 bases: TGTGCCAGCAGTTACTCAGGGCAGATCTATGGCTACACCTTC. Residues: CASSYSGQIYGYTF.

This clonotype was counted between two and nine times. The genes are TRBV5-1 and TRBJ1-1, with D perhaps matching TRBD1 (6 bases). V lost 3 bases and J 6 bases, leaving 15 bases between the germline ends. There are 14 residues in the CDR3. The V gene's germline CDR1 is SGHRS and CDR2 YFSETQ. CDR3 sequence reads: CASSSSRGNAEAFF. CDR3 nucleotides: TGCGCCAGCAGCTCGTCCAGGGGAAACGCTGAAGCTTTCTTT.

This clonotype was counted a few times. The chain has TRBV7-2 and TRBJ2-3, with 12 bases aligning to TRBD2. With 7 bases clipped from V and 8 bases from J, the junction kept 10 bases outside the gene matches. This CDR3 is built from 15 residues. Germline V gene data show CDR1 as SGHTA and CDR2 as FQGNSA. This CDR3 reads CASTTSSGGVGTQYF. Written as DNA, the CDR3 is TGTGCCAGCACCACCTCTAGCGGGGGGGTTGGTACGCAGTATTTT.

The V call is TRBV7-8, the J call TRBJ2-2; 11 bases align to TRBD2. The CDR3 sequence is 15 residues long. In germline, CDR1 is SGHVS, CDR2 FQNEAQ. J was trimmed by 9 bases and V by 5 bases; bases with no gene match: 8. CDR3 nucleotides: TGTGCCAGCAGCCCCCGACTAGCGGGGAACTGGGAGCTGTTTTTT. Amino acids: CASSPRLAGNWELFF.

This chain connects TRBV20-1 to TRBJ2-1; 12 bases agree with TRBD2. Germline-derived CDR1 and CDR2 are DFQATT and SNEGSKA (reference sequence). This CDR3 is 18 amino acids long. V shed 5 bases, J shed 9 bases, and the junction held 20 bases outside the gene matches. CDR3 in DNA: TGCAGTGCTCCCCCGCTAGCGGGAGGGTCTGGCGGGGTGGGTGAGCAGTTCTTC. This gives the protein CSAPPLAGGSGGVGEQFF.

The chain employs TRBV12-3 or TRBV12-4 and TRBJ2-3; 7 nucleotides agree with TRBD2. CDR3 length equals 16 residues. After removal of 4 bases from V and 0 bases from J, the junction contained 7 bases not matched to a gene. The CDR3 DNA reads as TGTGCCAGCAGTTCCTGGCTAGCGGAGAGCACAGATACGCAGTATTTT. Translation: CASSSWLAESTDTQYF.

The genes are TRBV4-2 and TRBJ1-5; D is ambiguous. Germline assignment: CDR1 LGHNA and CDR2 YNFKEQ. The germline V and J ends were trimmed by 0 bases and 9 bases, with 12 bases remaining between them. This CDR3 spans 14 amino acids. CDR3 amino acids: CASSQDKSNWPQHF. The DNA of the CDR3 is TGTGCCAGCAGCCAAGACAAATCGAATTGGCCCCAGCATTTT.

DNA of the CDR3: TGTGCCACCAGTGCCGAGGCGGGAGGATCGGGTACGCAGTATTTT. Translated, it gives CATSAEAGGSGTQYF. V gene TRBV24-1 combines with J gene TRBJ2-3; 8 bases fit TRBD2. Germline trimming cut 5 bases from V and 8 bases from J; bases unmatched to any gene: 11. The CDR3 runs to 15 residues. Germline CDR1 KGHDR, CDR2 SFDVKD.

This clonotype was recorded a few times. The CDR3 here is CASSGTGTGANVLTF. CDR3 bases: TGTGCCAGCAGTGGGACAGGGACTGGGGCCAACGTCCTGACTTTC. The chain couples TRBV28 to TRBJ2-6; 9 nucleotides align to TRBD1. Germline CDR1 is MDHEN and CDR2 is SYDVKM. The CDR3 loop spans 15 amino acids. With V trimmed by 5 bases and J by 2 bases, 1 base remained unmatched.

This clonotype was counted only a few times. This chain connects TRBV7-8 to TRBJ1-3; D remains ambiguous. CDR1 is SGHVS and CDR2 is FQNEAQ in the germline V gene. V shed 3 bases and J shed 0 bases, with 9 bases lying between them. This CDR3 has 15 residues. The CDR3 DNA follows: TGTGCCAGCAGCTTTAGACGGTCCTCTGGAAACACCATATATTTT. Translated: CASSFRRSSGNTIYF.

The sample holds a few counts of this clonotype. The V and J genes are TRBV29-1 and TRBJ2-6, with TRBD1 matching over 8 bases. The germline V gene encodes CDR1 SQVTM and CDR2 ANQGSEA. The CDR3 length is 19 residues. J lost 0 bases, V lost 1 base, and 11 bases had no gene match. In DNA, the CDR3 is TGCAGCGTTGAAGGTCCTGGACAGGGTGGAACCTCTGGGGCCAACGTCCTGACTTTC. It yields the protein CSVEGPGQGGTSGANVLTF.

This clonotype was seen ten or more times. The gene calls are TRBV9 and TRBJ2-3; 7 bases map to TRBD2. Per the germline V gene, CDR1 is SGDLS and CDR2 is YYNGEE. J gave up 1 base and V 6 bases, and 11 bases lay outside the gene matches. This CDR3 spans 16 amino acids. CDR3 nucleotide sequence: TGTGCCAGCACCGGAGGTAGCGGGCACCGCACAGATACGCAGTATTTT. Its protein is CASTGGSGHRTDTQYF.

This clonotype has just a few counts. The chain combines TRBV6-1 with TRBJ2-5, with 10 bases aligning to TRBD1. V lost 5 bases, J lost 7 bases, and 10 bases stayed unmatched. This CDR3 is 15 amino acids long. Germline V gene lookup returns CDR1 MNHNS and CDR2 SASEGT. CDR3 amino acids: CASSPDGDRGATQYF. The CDR3 DNA follows: TGTGCCAGCAGTCCCGATGGGGACAGGGGTGCGACCCAGTACTTC.

The CDR3 DNA reads as TGCAGTGCCCTAGGTCCCGACTCCTACGAGCAGTACTTC. It yields the protein CSALGPDSYEQYF. This chain joins TRBV20-1 and TRBJ2-7, with unresolved D. CDR3 size: 13 residues. The ends were cut back, 6 bases at V and 0 bases at J, with 12 bases in the middle. Looked up from germline, CDR1 is DFQATT and CDR2 is SNEGSKA (reference sequence).

In its sample, this clonotype was seen a few times. The chain couples TRBV27 to TRBJ1-2; 7 nucleotides match TRBD1. Germline V CDR1 and CDR2: MNHEY, SMNVEV (reference sequence). V gave up 6 bases and J gave up 4 bases; unmatched junction bases: 11. The CDR3 totals 15 residues. CDR3 protein: CASRGSTGSPYGYTF. The CDR3 DNA follows: TGTGCCAGCAGAGGCTCGACAGGGAGTCCCTATGGCTACACCTTC.

This chain uses TRBV7-2 with TRBJ1-2; D perhaps matches TRBD1 (5 bases). This CDR3 comprises 13 residues. Germline V gives CDR1 SGHTA, CDR2 FQGNSA. V lost 1 base and J 8 bases, leaving 11 bases between the germline ends. CDR3 sequence (DNA): TGTGCCAGCAGCTTAGGAGGGGCGTTCGGCTACACCTTC. It is translated as CASSLGGAFGYTF.

This clonotype was seen more than once but under ten times. The chain recombines TRBV24-1 with TRBJ2-5, with 10 bases lining up with TRBD2. This CDR3 is 17 amino acids long. Looked up from germline, CDR1 is KGHDR and CDR2 is SFDVKD. V shed 5 bases and J 1 base; nucleotides not matched to a gene: 9. CDR3 coding DNA: TGTGCCACCAGTGGCCCTAGCGGGGGACTCCTCCAAGAGACCCAGTACTTC. This sequence encodes CATSGPSGGLLQETQYF.

This clonotype has only a few counts. The chain has TRBV27 and TRBJ1-1, with D possibly matching TRBD1 (5 bases). The germline gives CDR1 MNHEY, CDR2 SMNVEV (reference sequence). The CDR3 loop spans 15 amino acids. With 6 bases removed from V and 2 bases from J, the gap between germline ends came to 16 bases. In DNA form, the CDR3 reads TGTGCCAGCAGCTTCCTTAGGGGAAATAACACTGAAGCTTTCTTT. Translated: CASSFLRGNNTEAFF.

The CDR3 bases are TGCGCCAGCAGCCGGGACAGACAGGGGATTTCCTACGAGCAGTACTTC. Protein: CASSRDRQGISYEQYF. The gene calls are TRBV4-1 and TRBJ2-7; 8 bases are shared with TRBD1. The CDR3 has 16 residues. V shed 4 bases, J shed 1 base, and the junction held 9 bases outside the gene matches. CDR1 is MGHRA, CDR2 YSYEKL, per germline.

The rearrangement links TRBV27 to TRBJ1-6; TRBD1 matches at 7 bases. The germline V gene encodes CDR1 MNHEY and CDR2 SMNVEV (reference sequence). This CDR3 comprises 12 residues. The trim removed 8 bases at V and 9 bases at J, leaving 4 bases unmatched. CDR3 loop: CASRQGGSPLHF. CDR3 DNA: TGTGCCAGCCGACAGGGCGGTTCACCCCTCCACTTT.

Ten or more counts support this clonotype. V usage is TRBV4-3 and J usage is TRBJ2-3; D unresolved. Germline V gene lookup returns CDR1 LGHNA and CDR2 YSLEER. The CDR3 covers 14 residues. V was trimmed by 0 bases and J by 2 bases, leaving 6 bases between them. The CDR3 reads CASSQEEPTDTQYF. CDR3 sequence (DNA): TGCGCCAGCAGCCAAGAAGAGCCCACAGATACGCAGTATTTT.

This clonotype appeared a few times. CDR3 nucleotide sequence: TGCGCCAGCAGCTTTCAGGGTCAGTTCTCCTACAATGAGCAGTTCTTC. The encoded protein is CASSFQGQFSYNEQFF. The chain joins TRBV5-1 to TRBJ2-1; TRBD1 is a possible D gene (5 bases). The CDR3 sequence is 16 residues long. Trimming stripped 2 bases from V and 0 bases from J, with 12 bases between. Per germline, CDR1 SGHRS and CDR2 YFSETQ.

The chain joins TRBV7-9 to TRBJ2-7; D unclear. Trimming removed 2 bases from V and 1 base from J, with 6 bases in between. Germline V gives CDR1 SEHNR, CDR2 FQNEAQ (reference sequence). This CDR3 is 13 amino acids long. The CDR3 region has the DNA TGTGCCAGCAGCTTACTCGCTTCCTACGAGCAGTACTTC. Protein: CASSLLASYEQYF.

The V gene is TRBV27, the J gene TRBJ1-1; tentatively, D is TRBD1 (5 bases). The CDR3 contains 13 residues. V was clipped by 5 bases and J by 5 bases, with 12 bases between them. Per the germline V gene, CDR1 is MNHEY and CDR2 is SMNVEV (reference sequence). CDR3 sequence (DNA): TGTGCCAGCAGTAAACTACAGGTAACTGAAGCTTTCTTT. Protein sequence: CASSKLQVTEAFF.

This chain uses TRBV16 with TRBJ1-1; D perhaps matches TRBD1 (5 bases). Trimming took 2 bases from V and 4 from J, leaving 11 bases between them. This CDR3 region has 14 residues. Germline V CDR1 and CDR2: KGHSY, FQNENV. The CDR3 DNA sequence: TGTGCCAGCAGCCAAACCGACAGCCTCACTGAAGCTTTCTTT. Its translation: CASSQTDSLTEAFF.